This entry lists 5 T cell receptor beta chains sequenced from one sample in a study of Ad26.COV2.S vaccination and SARS-CoV-2 variants. Treatment noted: 19 received Ad26.COV2.S at low or high dose, single or two shots; five or six received placebo; per-sample allocation not given. Specimen acquisition occurred on day 63 following the initial vaccine or placebo injection. Sequencing used immunoSEQ multiplex PCR; TCRdb keeps in-frame clones, though not all of them. The sample lists 300,000 to 400,000 clones, over 75% occurring once. The sequencing used peripheral blood, collected in a trial of Ad26.COV2.S vaccine versus placebo. The receptor set was obtained from a person between 18 and 65 years old who received the Ad26.COV2.S COVID-19 vaccine or a placebo.

The V and J genes are TRBV6-5 and TRBJ1-2, with a weak D call TRBD1 (5 bases). The CDR3 is 14 residues long. Germline CDR1 and CDR2: MNHEY and SVGAGI. The V and J ends lost 10 bases and 4 bases respectively, with 19 bases between them. CDR3 loop: CATQAPGMVYGYTF. The CDR3, as DNA: TGTGCCACCCAGGCACCAGGGATGGTCTATGGCTACACCTTC.

The V gene is TRBV13, the J gene TRBJ2-7; TRBD1 aligns across 7 bases. Trimming cost V 2 bases and J 3 bases; bases outside gene matches: 10. Germline lookup yields CDR1 PRHDT and CDR2 FYEKMQ (reference sequence). CDR3 length: 16 amino acids. The CDR3 nucleotides read TGTGCCAGCAGCTTAACCCATACAGGGGTAAGCTACGAGCAGTACTTC. Its translation is CASSLTHTGVSYEQYF.

The chain combines TRBV13 with TRBJ2-3; no definite D call. Germline-derived CDR1 and CDR2 are PRHDT and FYEKMQ (reference sequence). The CDR3 is 16 amino acids. The V end lost 5 bases, the J end lost 2 bases, and 17 bases lay between the germline ends. DNA of the CDR3: TGTGCCAGCAGCGCCCGACCGGCACCTCTCACAGATACGCAGTATTTT. Translation: CASSARPAPLTDTQYF.

CDR3 coding DNA: TGTGCCAGAAGTTCCGGGACTAGCGGGCCCAAAAACATTCAGTACTTC. Translation gives CARSSGTSGPKNIQYF. The chain couples TRBV5-3 to TRBJ2-4; the match to TRBD2 covers 12 bases. TRBV5-3 is recorded as an ORF, its role being uncertain. The CDR3 is made up of 16 amino acids. Trimming cost V 5 bases and J 2 bases; bases outside gene matches: 5.

The chain recombines TRBV5-1 with TRBJ2-1; D might be TRBD1 or TRBD2, each matching 5 bases. The CDR3 sequence is 16 residues long. Germline assignment: CDR1 SGHRS and CDR2 YFSETQ. Deletions cut 2 bases from V and 2 bases from J, with 14 bases between. CDR3 region: CASSLLGTEAYNEQFF. CDR3 nucleotide sequence: TGCGCCAGCAGCTTATTAGGGACCGAAGCCTACAATGAGCAGTTCTTC. Supplemented by reference TRBV5-1 and TRBJ2-1, the full variable domain reads KAGVTQTPRYLIKTRGQQVTLSCSPISGHRSVSWYQQTPGQGLQFLFEYFSETQRNKGNFPGRFSGRQFSNSRSEMNVSTLELGDSALYLCASSLLGTEAYNEQFFGPGTRLTVL.